The subject of this entry is one T cell receptor (beta chain). The data were obtained in a study of blood T cell repertoires in COVID-19. Overall study: Sites across the United States, Italy and Spain contributed samples from acute and convalescent COVID-19. The analysed material was cDNA or gDNA that came from T cells, B-cell-depleted T cells, or PBMCs.

In the study's own analysis: The assay estimated nucleated cells by amplifying reference gene primers. TCRdb keeps only in-frame clones here, not all; method: immunoSEQ multiplex PCR. V and J calls and clone size are those listed in that table; D and trimming were worked out from the DNA. The top ten hold over 25% of the sample, which has about 39,000 clones, around three quarters seen once. Specimen: peripheral blood. The origin of this receptor is a man older than 75 with acute or convalescent COVID-19.

CDR3 coding DNA: TGTGCCAGTAGTAAAGCGGGTCCCACAGATACGCAGTATTTT. Its protein is CASSKAGPTDTQYF. This sequence joins TRBV19 and TRBJ2-3; a weak D match, TRBD2 (6 bases). The ends were cut back, 4 bases at V and 2 bases at J, with 10 bases in the middle. The CDR3 totals 14 residues. Looked up from germline, CDR1 is LNHDA and CDR2 is SQIVND (reference sequence).